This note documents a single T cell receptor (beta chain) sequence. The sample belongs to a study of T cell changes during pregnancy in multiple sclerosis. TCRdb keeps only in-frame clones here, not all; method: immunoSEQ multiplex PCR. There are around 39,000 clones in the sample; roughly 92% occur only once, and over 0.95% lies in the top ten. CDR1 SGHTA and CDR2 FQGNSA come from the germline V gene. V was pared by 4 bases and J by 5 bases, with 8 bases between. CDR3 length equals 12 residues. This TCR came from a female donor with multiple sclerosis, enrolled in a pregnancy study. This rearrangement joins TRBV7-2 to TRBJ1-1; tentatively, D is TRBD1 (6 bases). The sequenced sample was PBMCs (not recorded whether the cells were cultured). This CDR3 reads CASSWDITEAFF. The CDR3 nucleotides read TGTGCCAGCAGCTGGGACATTACTGAAGCTTTCTTT.